These 19 T cell receptor beta chains originate from one sample sequenced in a study of shared clonotypes between healthy human individuals. The protocol was immunoSEQ multiplex PCR, while the TCRdb copy is restricted to in-frame clones and leaves out a portion. The data contain about 1 million clones, around 76% of them singletons. The sequenced sample consisted of memory CD4+ T cells sorted from blood. Subset meaning: CD45RA-negative fraction. These TCRs come from a man aged 18 to 35 in good health.

This rearrangement joins TRBV12-5 to TRBJ1-1; 7 bases fit TRBD1. Trimming cost V 0 bases and J 0 bases; bases outside gene matches: 7. Germline CDR1 is LGHNT and CDR2 is FRNRAP. This CDR3 has 17 amino acids. CDR3 sequence (DNA): TGTGCTAGTGGTTTGGTACTACAGGGGCTAATGAACACTGAAGCTTTCTTT. Amino acids: CASGLVLQGLMNTEAFF.

This sequence joins TRBV19 and TRBJ2-7; D is possibly TRBD1 (6 bases). The V end was cut by 3 bases, the J end by 5 bases, with 14 bases between. The CDR3 is made up of 14 amino acids. Germline assignment: CDR1 LNHDA and CDR2 SQIVND (reference sequence). As DNA, the CDR3 is TGTGCCAGTAGTATCTCCACAGGGTATCACGAGCAGTACTTC. Encoded protein: CASSISTGYHEQYF.

The CDR3 nucleotides are TGTGCCAGCAGCCCAAATGCCCCGGGACTAGCGGGAGCCGAGCAGTACTTC. It specifies CASSPNAPGLAGAEQYF. The V and J genes are TRBV7-8 and TRBJ2-7, with 14 positions matching TRBD2. CDR1 is SGHVS, CDR2 FQNEAQ, per germline. Trimming removed 5 bases from V and 6 bases from J; junction bases left unmatched: 12. The CDR3 is made up of 17 amino acids.

V is TRBV5-1 and J is TRBJ2-1; TRBD2 might be the D (5 bases). Between the trimmed V and J ends, which lost 5 bases and 6 bases, there was a span of 9 bases. The germline gives CDR1 SGHRS, CDR2 YFSETQ. The CDR3 contains 12 residues. CDR3 amino acids: CASRGSANEQFF. For the CDR3, the DNA is TGCGCCAGCAGGGGTAGCGCCAATGAGCAGTTCTTC.

The chain employs TRBV5-6 and TRBJ2-3; TRBD2 aligns across 12 bases. Losses at the gene ends were 4 bases for V and 7 bases for J; bases not matched to a gene: 7. The CDR3 is made up of 15 amino acids. Looked up from germline, CDR1 is SGHDT and CDR2 is YYEEEE. The CDR3 spells CASSQGLAGLNTQYF. The CDR3 DNA reads TGTGCCAGCAGCCAAGGACTAGCGGGGTTGAATACGCAGTATTTT. The full variable domain, its missing parts supplied by reference TRBV5-6 and TRBJ2-3, is DAGVTQSPTHLIKTRGQQVTLRCSPKSGHDTVSWYQQALGQGPQFIFQYYEEEERQRGNFPDRFSGHQFPNYSSELNVNALLLGDSALYLCASSQGLAGLNTQYFGPGTRLTVL.

The rearrangement joins TRBV2 to TRBJ1-4; 12 bases agree with TRBD1. This CDR3 has 15 residues. CDR1 is SNHLY and CDR2 is FYNNEI in the germline V gene. V gave up 4 bases and J gave up 7 bases; unmatched junction bases: 4. The CDR3 bases are TGTGCCAGCAGTGGTGGGACAGGGGGCTTTGAAAAACTGTTTTTT. Amino acid sequence: CASSGGTGGFEKLFF.

The rearrangement joins TRBV2 to TRBJ2-1, with 7 bases matching TRBD2. The germline V gene encodes CDR1 SNHLY and CDR2 FYNNEI. This CDR3 comprises 14 residues. V lost 6 bases and J lost 4; bases outside the gene matches: 6. The CDR3 DNA follows: TGTGCCAGCAGGCGCGGGAGCTCATACAATGAGCAGTTCTTC. This codes for CASRRGSSYNEQFF.

The V gene is TRBV27, the J gene TRBJ1-2; TRBD1 is a possible D gene (6 bases). V shed 1 base and J shed 5 bases, with 11 bases lying between them. The CDR3 extends over 14 amino acids. The germline V gene has CDR1 MNHEY and CDR2 SMNVEV (reference sequence). The CDR3 sequence is CASSLFGGRYGYTF. Here the CDR3 DNA reads TGTGCCAGCAGTTTATTCGGGGGCAGGTATGGCTACACCTTC.

As DNA, the CDR3 is TGTGCCAGCAGCGTAGCGGGAATGGCAGATACGCAGTATTTT. Its translation: CASSVAGMADTQYF. The chain couples TRBV9 to TRBJ2-3, with D perhaps matching TRBD2 (5 bases). Germline V lookup: CDR1 SGDLS, CDR2 YYNGEE. The V end lost 0 bases, the J end lost 4 bases, and 9 bases lay between the germline ends. The CDR3 has 14 amino acids. The full variable domain, its missing parts supplied by reference TRBV9 and TRBJ2-3, is DSGVTQTPKHLITATGQRVTLRCSPRSGDLSVYWYQQSLDQGLQFLIQYYNGEERAKGNILERFSAQQFPDLHSELNLSSLELGDSALYFCASSVAGMADTQYFGPGTRLTVL.

The chain recombines TRBV2 with TRBJ2-7; 8 positions match TRBD1. Trimming removed 8 bases from V and 3 bases from J; junction bases left unmatched: 3. The CDR3 consists of 12 residues. Germline V gives CDR1 SNHLY, CDR2 FYNNEI. CDR3 sequence reads: CASGDRYYEQYF. CDR3 in DNA: TGTGCCAGCGGGGACAGGTACTACGAGCAGTACTTC.

In its sample, this clone was seen a few times. The chain is built from TRBV7-6 and TRBJ1-6, with D possibly matching TRBD1 (6 bases). CDR1 SGHVS and CDR2 FNYEAQ come from the germline V gene. Trimming shortened V by 0 bases and J by 7 bases, and 7 bases separated the two germline ends. CDR3 length: 14 residues. The chain's CDR3 is CASSLAQGNSPLHF. CDR3 DNA: TGTGCCAGCAGCTTAGCCCAGGGGAATTCACCCCTCCACTTT.

This clone was seen once. The CDR3: CASSYSGNSPYEQYF. The CDR3 region has the DNA TGTGCCAGCAGTTACTCGGGGAACTCGCCCTACGAGCAGTACTTC. The V and J genes are TRBV6-5 and TRBJ2-7; no clear D gene. Trimming removed 0 bases from V and 2 bases from J, with 11 bases in between. This CDR3 has 15 amino acids. Germline V gene data show CDR1 as MNHEY and CDR2 as SVGAGI.

The J gene is TRBJ2-7, the V gene TRBV11-3; D is ambiguous. The V and J ends lost 0 bases and 0 bases respectively, with 9 bases between them. CDR3 length: 15 residues. Germline V gene data show CDR1 as SGHNT and CDR2 as YENEEA. The CDR3 sequence: CASSLDPGPSYEQYF. CDR3 bases: TGTGCCAGCAGCTTAGACCCGGGTCCCTCCTACGAGCAGTACTTC.

The chain combines TRBV5-4 with TRBJ2-7, with 7 nucleotides matching TRBD1. The CDR3 extends over 13 amino acids. Looked up from germline, CDR1 is SGHNT and CDR2 is YYREEE (reference sequence). The V and J ends lost 4 bases and 4 bases, in that order; junction bases with no gene match: 5. The CDR3 DNA follows: TGTGCCAGCAGCCAGGGACAGAGTTACGAGCAGTACTTC. Amino acid sequence: CASSQGQSYEQYF. The full variable domain, rest sourced from reference TRBV5-4 and TRBJ2-7, is ETGVTQSPTHLIKTRGQQVTLRCSSQSGHNTVSWYQQALGQGPQFIFQYYREEENGRGNFPPRFSGLQFPNYSSELNVNALELDDSALYLCASSQGQSYEQYFGPGTRLTVT.

The rearrangement joins TRBV5-1 to TRBJ2-2; TRBD2 matches 13 bases. The CDR3 is 19 residues long. V shed 3 bases, J shed 2 bases, and the junction held 10 bases outside the gene matches. Germline loops: CDR1 SGHRS, CDR2 YFSETQ. This chain's CDR3 is CASSSKKTSGGPNTGELFF. CDR3 sequence (DNA): TGCGCCAGCAGCTCAAAAAAGACTAGCGGGGGGCCAAACACCGGGGAGCTGTTTTTT.

This clone was observed at least ten times. V is TRBV5-5 and J is TRBJ1-5; tentatively, D is TRBD1 (6 bases). V was shortened by 4 bases and J by 4 bases, with 15 bases between the two germline ends. This CDR3 has 15 residues. The germline V gene encodes CDR1 SGHKS and CDR2 YYEKEE (reference sequence). The CDR3 nucleotides read TGTGCCAGCAGCCTGGCCGGGACAACTAATCAGCCCCAGCATTTT. Translating it yields CASSLAGTTNQPQHF.

V and J are TRBV2 and TRBJ2-6, with no clear D. The germline V gene encodes CDR1 SNHLY and CDR2 FYNNEI. This CDR3 has 16 amino acids. Between the trimmed V and J ends, which lost 3 bases and 0 bases, there was a span of 9 bases. The CDR3 sequence: CASSDLRSSGANVLTF. DNA for the CDR3: TGTGCCAGCAGTGATTTGAGGAGCTCTGGGGCCAACGTCCTGACTTTC.

The chain has TRBV7-2 and TRBJ2-7; D gene unclear. V was trimmed by 2 bases and J by 2 bases, leaving 7 bases between them. The CDR3 has 13 residues. CDR1 is SGHTA, CDR2 FQGNSA, per germline. The CDR3 DNA reads as TGTGCCAGCAGCTTACGACCGACCTACGAGCAGTACTTC. Translation: CASSLRPTYEQYF. The complete variable domain, with remaining parts taken from reference TRBV7-2 and TRBJ2-7, reads GAGVSQSPSNKVTEKGKDVELRCDPISGHTALYWYRQSLGQGLEFLIYFQGNSAPDKSGLPSDRFSAERTGGSVSTLTIQRTQQEDSAVYLCASSLRPTYEQYFGPGTRLTVT.

The J gene is TRBJ2-7, the V gene TRBV2; 8 nucleotides align to TRBD1. This CDR3 comprises 15 residues. The ends lost 7 bases at V and 0 bases at J; junction bases unmatched: 8. Germline V gene sequence: CDR1 SNHLY, CDR2 FYNNEI. The CDR3: CASTGTGRGSYEQYF. CDR3 sequence (DNA): TGTGCCAGCACCGGGACAGGAAGAGGCTCCTACGAGCAGTACTTC.